The present entry profiles one T cell receptor (beta chain) with its context. Other nucleotide sequences in the sample specify the same CDR3. TCRdb's table, derived via immunoSEQ multiplex PCR, lists solely in-frame clones and lacks some. The sample carries around 170,000 clones, more than 75% recorded once. The data derive from a study of T cell responses to AZD1222 COVID-19 vaccine. CDR1 MNHEY and CDR2 SVGEGT come from the germline V gene. The trim removed 2 bases at V and 7 bases at J, leaving 5 bases unmatched. CDR3 size: 14 residues. Sequenced material: peripheral blood, taken on day 0 of AZD1222 vaccination. This chain connects TRBV6-2 or TRBV6-3 to TRBJ1-5; TRBD1 aligns across 7 bases. The receptor was derived from an adult in good health. Here the CDR3 DNA reads TGTGCCAGCAGTTACAGGGGGCTCGGACAGCCCCAGCATTTT. Translation gives CASSYRGLGQPQHF.